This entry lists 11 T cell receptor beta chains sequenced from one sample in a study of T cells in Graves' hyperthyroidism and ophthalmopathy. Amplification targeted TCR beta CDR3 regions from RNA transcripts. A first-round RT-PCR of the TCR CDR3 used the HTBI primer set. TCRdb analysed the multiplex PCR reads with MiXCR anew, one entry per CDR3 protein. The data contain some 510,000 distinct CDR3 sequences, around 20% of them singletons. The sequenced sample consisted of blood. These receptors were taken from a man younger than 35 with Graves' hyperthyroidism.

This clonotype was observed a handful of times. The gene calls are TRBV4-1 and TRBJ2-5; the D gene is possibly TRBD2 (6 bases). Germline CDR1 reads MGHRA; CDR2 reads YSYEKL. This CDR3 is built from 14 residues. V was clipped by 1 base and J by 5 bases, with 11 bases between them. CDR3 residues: CASSQVGGEETQYF. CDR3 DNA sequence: TGCGCCAGCAGCCAAGTGGGGGGTGAGGAGACCCAGTACTTC.

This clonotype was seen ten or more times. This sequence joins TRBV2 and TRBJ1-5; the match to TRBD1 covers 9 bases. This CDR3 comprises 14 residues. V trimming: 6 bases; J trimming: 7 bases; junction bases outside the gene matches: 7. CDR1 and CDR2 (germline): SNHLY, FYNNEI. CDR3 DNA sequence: TGTGCCAGCAGCGGGGACAGGGACGGGCAGCCCCAGCATTTT. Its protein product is CASSGDRDGQPQHF.

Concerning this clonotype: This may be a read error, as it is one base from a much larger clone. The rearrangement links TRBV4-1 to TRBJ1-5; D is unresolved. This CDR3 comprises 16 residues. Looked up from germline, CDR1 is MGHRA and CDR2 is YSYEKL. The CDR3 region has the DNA TGCGCCAGCAGCCGGCCGGATCTTGATAGCAATCAGCTCCAGCATTTT. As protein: CASSRPDLDSNQLQHF.

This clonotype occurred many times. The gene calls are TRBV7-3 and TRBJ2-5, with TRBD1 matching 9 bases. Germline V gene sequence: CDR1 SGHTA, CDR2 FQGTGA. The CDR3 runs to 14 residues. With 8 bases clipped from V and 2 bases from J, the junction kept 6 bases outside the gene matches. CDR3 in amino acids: CASGSGTGQETQYF. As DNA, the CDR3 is TGTGCCAGCGGCTCCGGGACAGGGCAAGAGACCCAGTACTTC.

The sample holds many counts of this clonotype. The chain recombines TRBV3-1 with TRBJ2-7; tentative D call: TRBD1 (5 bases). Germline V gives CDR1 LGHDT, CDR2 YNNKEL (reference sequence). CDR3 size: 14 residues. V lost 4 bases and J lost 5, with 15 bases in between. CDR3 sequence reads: CASSPIPQGHEQYF. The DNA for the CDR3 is TGTGCCAGCAGCCCAATACCCCAGGGCCACGAGCAGTACTTC.

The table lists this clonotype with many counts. The CDR3 sequence: CAWSYGRTYEQYF. As DNA, the CDR3 is TGTGCCTGGAGTTACGGGCGAACCTACGAGCAGTACTTC. This chain connects TRBV30 to TRBJ2-7; D unresolved. Germline V gives CDR1 GTSNPN, CDR2 SVGIG (reference sequence). V was trimmed by 2 bases and J by 2 bases, leaving 10 bases between them. This CDR3 has 13 residues.

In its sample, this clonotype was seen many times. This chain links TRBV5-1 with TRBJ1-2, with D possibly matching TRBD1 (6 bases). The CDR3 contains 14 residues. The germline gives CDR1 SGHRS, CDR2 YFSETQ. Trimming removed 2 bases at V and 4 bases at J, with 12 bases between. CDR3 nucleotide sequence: TGCGCCAGCAGCTTATTGGACAGTACCTATGGCTACACCTTC. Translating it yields CASSLLDSTYGYTF. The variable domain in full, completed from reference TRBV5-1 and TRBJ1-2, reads KAGVTQTPRYLIKTRGQQVTLSCSPISGHRSVSWYQQTPGQGLQFLFEYFSETQRNKGNFPGRFSGRQFSNSRSEMNVSTLELGDSALYLCASSLLDSTYGYTFGSGTRLTVV.

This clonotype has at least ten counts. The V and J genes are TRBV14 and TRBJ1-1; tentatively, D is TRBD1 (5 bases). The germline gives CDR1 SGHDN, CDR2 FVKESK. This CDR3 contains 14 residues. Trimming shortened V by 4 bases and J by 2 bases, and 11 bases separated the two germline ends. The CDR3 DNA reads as TGTGCCAGCAGCCGGGCGGGGGTTAACACTGAAGCTTTCTTT. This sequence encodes CASSRAGVNTEAFF.

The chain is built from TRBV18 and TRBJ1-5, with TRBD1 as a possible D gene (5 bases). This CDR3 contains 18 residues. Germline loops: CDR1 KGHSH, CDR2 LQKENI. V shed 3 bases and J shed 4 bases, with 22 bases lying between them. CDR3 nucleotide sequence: TGTGCCAGCTCACCTTCCGCCCCCTGGGGGAGGCCTAATCAGCCCCAGCATTTT. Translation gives CASSPSAPWGRPNQPQHF.

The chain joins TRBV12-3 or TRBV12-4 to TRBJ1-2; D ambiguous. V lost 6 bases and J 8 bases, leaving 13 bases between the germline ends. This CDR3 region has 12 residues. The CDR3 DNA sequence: TGTGCCAGCAGCATCTACAGAAGCGGCTACACCTTC. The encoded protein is CASSIYRSGYTF.

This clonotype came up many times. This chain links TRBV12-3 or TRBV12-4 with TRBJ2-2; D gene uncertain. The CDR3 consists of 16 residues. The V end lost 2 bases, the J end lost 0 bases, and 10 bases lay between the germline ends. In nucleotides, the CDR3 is TGTGCCAGCAGTTTAATGGGTCCCCCGAACACCGGGGAGCTGTTTTTT. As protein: CASSLMGPPNTGELFF.